This paragraph reports one T cell receptor beta chain. What it binds is not known. This sample was taken from a study of cytomegalovirus exposure and HLA in healthy donors. The repertoire was sequenced with immunoSEQ multiplex PCR; TCRdb's copy has only in-frame clones and lacks some. Seen here are fewer than 150,000 clones, about 91% observed once, and the top ten hold 7.5% to 8.5%. Study observations and caveats: Subsequent analysis of the 110 or so validation repertoires found a tendency for first-cohort TCR clusters to co-occur. As was reported, the classifier diagnosed cytomegalovirus status with high specificity and sensitivity.

Germline V gene data show CDR1 as ENHRY and CDR2 as SYGVKD. The CDR3 has 17 residues. Trimming removed 2 bases at V and 3 bases at J, with 17 bases between. This clonotype was sampled from a woman between 18 and 29 years old in good health and CMV-seropositive. Sequenced sample: PBMCs. The chain uses TRBV10-3 and TRBJ1-5; D is unresolved. The CDR3 region is CAISEGPDPPHNQPQHF. CDR3 nucleotides: TGTGCCATCAGTGAGGGGCCCGATCCCCCTCACAATCAGCCCCAGCATTTT.